This T cell receptor beta chain was retrieved from a study of T cells expressing NK-cell markers. Study observations and caveats: Evidence did not settle whether expanded NKG2C+ T cell clones targeted HCMV.

Germline CDR1 SGHTA, CDR2 FQGTGA. The CDR3 length is 13 residues. As for this clonotype: Its antigen is still unknown.

TCRdb reanalyzed the 5' RACE reads, giving one entry per CDR3 protein sequence and no DNA. Its listing shows about 110,000 distinct CDR3 sequences. This chain links TRBV7-3 with TRBJ1-2; TCRdb indicates TRBD1, and absent DNA this call remains unverified. Material for sequencing was blood T cells: a sorted CD56 or NKG2C T cell subset, CD4+ or CD8+ T cells, or bulk PBMC T cells (not recorded which). The TCR originated in a woman between 18 and 69 years old in good health. The CDR3 spells CASSFGQDYGYTF.